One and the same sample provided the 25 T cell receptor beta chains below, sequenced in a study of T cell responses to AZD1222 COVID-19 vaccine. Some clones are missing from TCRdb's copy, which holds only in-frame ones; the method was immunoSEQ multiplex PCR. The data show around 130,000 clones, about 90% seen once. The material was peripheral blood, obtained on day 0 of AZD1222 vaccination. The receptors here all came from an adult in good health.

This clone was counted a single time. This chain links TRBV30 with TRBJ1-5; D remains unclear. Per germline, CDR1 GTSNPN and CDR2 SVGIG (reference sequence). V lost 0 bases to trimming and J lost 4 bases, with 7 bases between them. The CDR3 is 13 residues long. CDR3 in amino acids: CAWSVDENQPQHF. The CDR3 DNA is TGTGCCTGGAGTGTAGACGAGAATCAGCCCCAGCATTTT. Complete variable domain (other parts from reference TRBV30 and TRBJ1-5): SQTIHQWPATLVQPVGSPLSLECTVEGTSNPNLYWYRQAAGRGLQLLFYSVGIGQISSEVPQNLSASRPQDRQFILSSKKLLLSDSGFYLCAWSVDENQPQHFGDGTRLSIL.

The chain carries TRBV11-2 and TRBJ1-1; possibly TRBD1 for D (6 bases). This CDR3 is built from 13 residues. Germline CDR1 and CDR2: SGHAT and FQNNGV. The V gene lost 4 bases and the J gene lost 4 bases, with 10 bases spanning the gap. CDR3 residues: CASSWTVSTEAFF. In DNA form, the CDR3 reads TGTGCCAGCAGCTGGACAGTTAGCACTGAAGCTTTCTTT.

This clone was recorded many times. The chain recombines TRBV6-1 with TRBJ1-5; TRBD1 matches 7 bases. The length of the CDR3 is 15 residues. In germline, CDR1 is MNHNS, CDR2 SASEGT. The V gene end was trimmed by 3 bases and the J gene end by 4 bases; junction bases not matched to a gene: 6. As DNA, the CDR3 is TGTGCCAGCAGTGAGTCAGGGACAGCTAATCAGCCCCAGCATTTT. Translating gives CASSESGTANQPQHF.

The CDR3 region is CASSFGPGQRPYEQYF. In DNA form, the CDR3 reads TGCGCCAGCAGCTTCGGTCCAGGACAGAGACCTTACGAGCAGTACTTC. J is TRBJ2-7 and V is TRBV5-1; TRBD1 might be the D (6 bases). This CDR3 region has 16 residues. The V gene's germline CDR1 is SGHRS and CDR2 YFSETQ. The V end lost 2 bases, the J end lost 4 bases, and 19 bases lay between the germline ends. Filled out from reference TRBV5-1 and TRBJ2-7, the complete variable domain reads KAGVTQTPRYLIKTRGQQVTLSCSPISGHRSVSWYQQTPGQGLQFLFEYFSETQRNKGNFPGRFSGRQFSNSRSEMNVSTLELGDSALYLCASSFGPGQRPYEQYFGPGTRLTVT.

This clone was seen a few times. CDR3 protein: CASSLFGTGIGNTIYF. For the CDR3, the DNA is TGTGCCAGCAGCCTTTTTGGGACAGGGATTGGAAACACCATATATTTT. The chain combines TRBV28 with TRBJ1-3; TRBD1 matches at 9 bases. V dropped 6 bases and J dropped 3; count of bases not matched to a gene: 9. The CDR3 spans 16 residues. The V gene's germline CDR1 is MDHEN and CDR2 SYDVKM.

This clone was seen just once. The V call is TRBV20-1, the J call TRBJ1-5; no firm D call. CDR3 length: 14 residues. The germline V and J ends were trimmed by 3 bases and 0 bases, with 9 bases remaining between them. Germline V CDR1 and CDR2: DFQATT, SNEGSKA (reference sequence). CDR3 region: CSASSGYSNQPQHF. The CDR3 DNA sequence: TGCAGTGCTAGTTCAGGCTATAGCAATCAGCCCCAGCATTTT.

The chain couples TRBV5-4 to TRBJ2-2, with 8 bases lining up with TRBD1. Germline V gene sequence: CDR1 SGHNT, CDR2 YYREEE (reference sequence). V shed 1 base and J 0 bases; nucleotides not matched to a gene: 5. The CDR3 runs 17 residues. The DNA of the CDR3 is TGTGCCAGCAGCTTGAGGCAGGGGGCGGCGAACACCGGGGAGCTGTTTTTT. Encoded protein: CASSLRQGAANTGELFF.

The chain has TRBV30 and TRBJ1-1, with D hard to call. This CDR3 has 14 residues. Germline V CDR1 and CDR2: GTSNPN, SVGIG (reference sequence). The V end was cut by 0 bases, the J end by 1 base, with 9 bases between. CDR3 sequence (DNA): TGTGCCTGGAGTGTAAGAGTGCGGAACACTGAAGCTTTCTTT. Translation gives CAWSVRVRNTEAFF.

Written as DNA, the CDR3 is TGTGCCAGCAGCTTAGTGGGGGGCGCGGAGTTTCGCTACACCTTC. This sequence encodes CASSLVGGAEFRYTF. The gene calls are TRBV7-9 and TRBJ1-2, with D possibly TRBD1 on 6 matching bases. Trimming pared 1 base from V and 9 bases from J, leaving 18 bases between. Germline V gene sequence: CDR1 SEHNR, CDR2 FQNEAQ (reference sequence). The CDR3 sequence is 15 residues long. Filled out from reference TRBV7-9 and TRBJ1-2, the complete variable domain reads DTGVSQNPRHKITKRGQNVTFRCDPISEHNRLYWYRQTLGQGPEFLTYFQNEAQLEKSRLLSDRFSAERPKGSFSTLEIQRTEQGDSAMYLCASSLVGGAEFRYTFGSGTRLTVV.

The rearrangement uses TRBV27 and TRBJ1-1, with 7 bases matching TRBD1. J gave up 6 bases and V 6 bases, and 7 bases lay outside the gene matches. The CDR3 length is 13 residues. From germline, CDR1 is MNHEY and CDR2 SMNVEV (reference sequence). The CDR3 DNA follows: TGTGCCAGCAGAAAAACAGGGGCTTCTGAAGCTTTCTTT. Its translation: CASRKTGASEAFF.

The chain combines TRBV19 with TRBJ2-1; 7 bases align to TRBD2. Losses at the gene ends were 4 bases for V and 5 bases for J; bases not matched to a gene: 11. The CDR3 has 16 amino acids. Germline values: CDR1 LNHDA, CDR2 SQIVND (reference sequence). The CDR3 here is CASSRTERDWDNEQFF. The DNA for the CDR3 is TGTGCCAGTAGTAGGACCGAGCGGGACTGGGACAATGAGCAGTTCTTC.

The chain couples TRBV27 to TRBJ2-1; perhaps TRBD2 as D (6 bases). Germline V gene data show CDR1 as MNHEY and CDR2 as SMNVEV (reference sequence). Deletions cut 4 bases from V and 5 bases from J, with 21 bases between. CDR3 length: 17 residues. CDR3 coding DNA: TGTGCCAGCAGTTGGGACGGGAGCCCTCCCGAGAACAATGAGCAGTTCTTC. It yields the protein CASSWDGSPPENNEQFF.

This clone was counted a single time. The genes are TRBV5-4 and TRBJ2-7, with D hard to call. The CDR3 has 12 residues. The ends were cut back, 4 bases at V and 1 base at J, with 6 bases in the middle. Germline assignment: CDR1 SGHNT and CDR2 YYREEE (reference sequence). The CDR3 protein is CASSPGSYEQYF. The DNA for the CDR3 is TGTGCCAGCAGCCCCGGGTCCTACGAGCAGTACTTC. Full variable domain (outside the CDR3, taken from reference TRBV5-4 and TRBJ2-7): ETGVTQSPTHLIKTRGQQVTLRCSSQSGHNTVSWYQQALGQGPQFIFQYYREEENGRGNFPPRFSGLQFPNYSSELNVNALELDDSALYLCASSPGSYEQYFGPGTRLTVT.

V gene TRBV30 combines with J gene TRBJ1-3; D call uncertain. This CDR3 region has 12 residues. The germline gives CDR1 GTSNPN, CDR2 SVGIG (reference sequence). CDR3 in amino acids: CASGRSGNTIYF. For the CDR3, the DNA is TGTGCTTCGGGCAGATCTGGAAACACCATATATTTT.

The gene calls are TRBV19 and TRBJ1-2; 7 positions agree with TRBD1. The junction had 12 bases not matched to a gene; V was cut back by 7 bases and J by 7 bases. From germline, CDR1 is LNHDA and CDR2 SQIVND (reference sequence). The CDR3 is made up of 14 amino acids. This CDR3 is CASNSDRERGGYTF. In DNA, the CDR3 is TGTGCCAGTAATTCAGACAGGGAGCGGGGTGGCTACACCTTC.

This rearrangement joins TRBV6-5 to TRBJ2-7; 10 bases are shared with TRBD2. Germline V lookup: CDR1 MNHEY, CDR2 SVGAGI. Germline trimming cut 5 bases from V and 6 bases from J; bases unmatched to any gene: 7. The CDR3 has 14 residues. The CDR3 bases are TGTGCCAGCAGTAGAAAGCGGGAGGGCCTCGAGCAGTACTTC. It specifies CASSRKREGLEQYF.

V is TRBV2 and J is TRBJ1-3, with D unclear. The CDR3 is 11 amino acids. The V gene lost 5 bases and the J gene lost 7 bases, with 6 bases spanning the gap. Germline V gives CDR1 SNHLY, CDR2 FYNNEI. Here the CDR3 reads CASSFGNTIYF. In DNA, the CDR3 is TGTGCCAGCAGTTTTGGGAACACCATATATTTT.

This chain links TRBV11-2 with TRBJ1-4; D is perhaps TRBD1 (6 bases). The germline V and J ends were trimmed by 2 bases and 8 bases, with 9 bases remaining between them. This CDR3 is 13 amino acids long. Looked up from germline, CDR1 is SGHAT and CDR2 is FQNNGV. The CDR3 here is CASSLRQAEKLFF. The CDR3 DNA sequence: TGTGCCAGCAGCTTAAGACAGGCGGAAAAACTGTTTTTT.

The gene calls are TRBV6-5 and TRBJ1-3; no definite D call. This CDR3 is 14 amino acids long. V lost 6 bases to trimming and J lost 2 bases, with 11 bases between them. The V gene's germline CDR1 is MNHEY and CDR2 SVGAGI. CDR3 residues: CASSPKTTGNTIYF. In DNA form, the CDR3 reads TGTGCCAGCAGCCCCAAGACCACTGGAAACACCATATATTTT.

CDR3 nucleotide sequence: TGTGCCAGCAGTTTAGGAGTGCAGCCCCAGCATTTT. Its translation is CASSLGVQPQHF. V is TRBV12-3 or TRBV12-4 and J is TRBJ1-5; D call uncertain. The CDR3 has 12 amino acids. Trimming shortened V by 1 base and J by 7 bases, and 5 bases separated the two germline ends.

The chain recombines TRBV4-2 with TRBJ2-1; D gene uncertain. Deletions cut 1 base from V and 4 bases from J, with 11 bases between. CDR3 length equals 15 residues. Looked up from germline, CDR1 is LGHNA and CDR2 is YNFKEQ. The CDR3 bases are TGTGCCAGCAGCCAAGGGACGGGCGATTACAATGAGCAGTTCTTC. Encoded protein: CASSQGTGDYNEQFF.

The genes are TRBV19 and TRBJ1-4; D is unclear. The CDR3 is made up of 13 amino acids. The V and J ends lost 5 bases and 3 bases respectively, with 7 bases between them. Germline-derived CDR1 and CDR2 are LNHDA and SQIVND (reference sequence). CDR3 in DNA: TGTGCCAGTAGTCCGTCGGCTAATGAAAAACTGTTTTTT. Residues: CASSPSANEKLFF.

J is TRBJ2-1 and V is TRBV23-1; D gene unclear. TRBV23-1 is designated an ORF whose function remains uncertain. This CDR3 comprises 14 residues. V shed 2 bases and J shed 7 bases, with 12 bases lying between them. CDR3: CASSQNQRGNEQFF. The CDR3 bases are TGCGCCAGCAGTCAAAATCAGAGAGGTAATGAGCAGTTCTTC.

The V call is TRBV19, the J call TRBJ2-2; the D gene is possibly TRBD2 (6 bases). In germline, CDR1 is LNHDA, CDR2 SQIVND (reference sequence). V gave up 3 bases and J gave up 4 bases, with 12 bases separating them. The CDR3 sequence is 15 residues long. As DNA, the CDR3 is TGTGCCAGTAGTATTATGTTGGGGGGCACCGGGGAGCTGTTTTTT. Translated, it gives CASSIMLGGTGELFF.

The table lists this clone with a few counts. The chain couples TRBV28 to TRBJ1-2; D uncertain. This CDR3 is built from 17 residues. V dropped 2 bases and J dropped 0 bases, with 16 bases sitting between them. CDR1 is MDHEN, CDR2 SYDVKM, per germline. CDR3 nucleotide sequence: TGTGCCAGCAGTTTAAACCCCAGAGAAGCAGCTAACTATGGCTACACCTTC. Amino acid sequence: CASSLNPREAANYGYTF.